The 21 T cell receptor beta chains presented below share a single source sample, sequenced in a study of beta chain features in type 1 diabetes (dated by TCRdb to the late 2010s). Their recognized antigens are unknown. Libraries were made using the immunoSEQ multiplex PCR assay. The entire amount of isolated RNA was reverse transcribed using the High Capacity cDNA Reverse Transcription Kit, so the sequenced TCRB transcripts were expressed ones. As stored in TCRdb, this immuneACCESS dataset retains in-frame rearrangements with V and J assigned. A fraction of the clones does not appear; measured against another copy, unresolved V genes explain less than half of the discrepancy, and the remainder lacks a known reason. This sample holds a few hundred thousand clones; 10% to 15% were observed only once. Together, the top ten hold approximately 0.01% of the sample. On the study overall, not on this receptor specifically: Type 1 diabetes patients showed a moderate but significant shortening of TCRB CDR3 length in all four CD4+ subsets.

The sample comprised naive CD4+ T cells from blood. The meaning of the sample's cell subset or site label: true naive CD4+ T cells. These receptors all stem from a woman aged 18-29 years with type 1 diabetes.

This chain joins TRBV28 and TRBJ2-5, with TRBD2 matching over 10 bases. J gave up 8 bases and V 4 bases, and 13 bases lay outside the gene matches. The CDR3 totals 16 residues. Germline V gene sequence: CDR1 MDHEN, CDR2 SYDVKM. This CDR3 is CASSSYPASGSSTQYF. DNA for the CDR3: TGTGCCAGCAGTTCCTATCCGGCTAGCGGGAGTTCAACCCAGTACTTC.

The CDR3 coding sequence is TGCGCCAGCAGCCAAGATGAGGCCGCCTACGAGCAGTACTTC. Amino acids: CASSQDEAAYEQYF. This chain connects TRBV4-1 to TRBJ2-7; D uncertain. This CDR3 contains 14 residues. V was shortened by 0 bases and J by 2 bases, with 8 bases between the two germline ends. CDR1 is MGHRA, CDR2 YSYEKL, per germline.

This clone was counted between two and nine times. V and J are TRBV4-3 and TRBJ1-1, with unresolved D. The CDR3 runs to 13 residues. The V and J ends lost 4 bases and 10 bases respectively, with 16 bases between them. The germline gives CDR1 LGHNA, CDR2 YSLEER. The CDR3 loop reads CASSLTTGVGAFF. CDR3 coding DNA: TGCGCCAGCAGCCTCACAACCGGGGTGGGAGCTTTCTTT.

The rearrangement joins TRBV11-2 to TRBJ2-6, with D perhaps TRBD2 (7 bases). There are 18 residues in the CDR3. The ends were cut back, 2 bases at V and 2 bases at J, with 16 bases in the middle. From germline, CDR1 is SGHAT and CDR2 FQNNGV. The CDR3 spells CASSLREGVGTGANVLTF. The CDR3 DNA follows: TGTGCCAGCAGCTTAAGGGAGGGGGTGGGGACTGGGGCCAACGTCCTGACTTTC.

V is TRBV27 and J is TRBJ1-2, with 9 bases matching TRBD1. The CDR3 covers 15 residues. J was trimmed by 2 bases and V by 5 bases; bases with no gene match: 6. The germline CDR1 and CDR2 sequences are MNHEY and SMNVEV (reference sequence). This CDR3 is CASSPGQGVNYGYTF. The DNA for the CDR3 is TGTGCCAGCAGTCCGGGACAGGGAGTCAACTATGGCTACACCTTC.

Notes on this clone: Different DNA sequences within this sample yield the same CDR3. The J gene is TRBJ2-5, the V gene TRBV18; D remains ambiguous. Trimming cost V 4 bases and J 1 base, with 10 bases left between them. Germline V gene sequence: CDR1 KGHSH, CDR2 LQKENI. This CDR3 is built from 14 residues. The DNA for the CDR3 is TGTGCCAGCTCACGAACCGGGTCCCAAGAGACCCAGTACTTC. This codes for CASSRTGSQETQYF.

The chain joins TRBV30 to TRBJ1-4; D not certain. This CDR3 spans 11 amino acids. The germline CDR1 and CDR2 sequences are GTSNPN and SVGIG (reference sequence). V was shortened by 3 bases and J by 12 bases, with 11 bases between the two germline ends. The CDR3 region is CAWSHLGELFF. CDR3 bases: TGTGCCTGGAGCCACCTCGGGGAACTGTTTTTT.

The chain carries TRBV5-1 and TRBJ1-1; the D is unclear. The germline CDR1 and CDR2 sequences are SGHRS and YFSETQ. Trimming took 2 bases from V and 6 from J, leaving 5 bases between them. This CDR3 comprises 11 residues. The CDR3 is CASSFEAEAFF. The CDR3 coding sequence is TGCGCCAGCAGCTTTGAGGCTGAAGCTTTCTTT.

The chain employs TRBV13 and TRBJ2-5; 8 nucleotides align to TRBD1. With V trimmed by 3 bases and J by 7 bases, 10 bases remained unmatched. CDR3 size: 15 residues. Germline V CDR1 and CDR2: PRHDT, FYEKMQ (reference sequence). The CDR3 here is CASSFLLGQGATQYF. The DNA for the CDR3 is TGTGCCAGCAGCTTCCTACTCGGACAGGGCGCGACCCAGTACTTC.

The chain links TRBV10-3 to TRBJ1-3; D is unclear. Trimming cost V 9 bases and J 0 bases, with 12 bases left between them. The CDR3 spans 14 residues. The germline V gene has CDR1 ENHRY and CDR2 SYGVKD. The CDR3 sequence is CAITGEYSGNTIYF. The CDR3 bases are TGTGCCATTACTGGGGAGTACTCTGGAAACACCATATATTTT.

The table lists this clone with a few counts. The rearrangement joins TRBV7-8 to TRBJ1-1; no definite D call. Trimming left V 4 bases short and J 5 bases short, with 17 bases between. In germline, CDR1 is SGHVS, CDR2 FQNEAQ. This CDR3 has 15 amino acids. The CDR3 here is CASSYGRGRGTEAFF. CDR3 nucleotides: TGTGCCAGCAGCTACGGGAGAGGTCGGGGTACTGAAGCTTTCTTT.

The CDR3 region is CASSSVDRTGELFF. CDR3 bases: TGTGCCAGCAGTTCAGTCGACAGAACCGGGGAGCTGTTTTTT. The rearrangement joins TRBV28 to TRBJ2-2; D perhaps matches TRBD1 (5 bases). From germline, CDR1 is MDHEN and CDR2 SYDVKM. The CDR3 covers 14 residues. Deletions cut 4 bases from V and 5 bases from J, with 11 bases between.

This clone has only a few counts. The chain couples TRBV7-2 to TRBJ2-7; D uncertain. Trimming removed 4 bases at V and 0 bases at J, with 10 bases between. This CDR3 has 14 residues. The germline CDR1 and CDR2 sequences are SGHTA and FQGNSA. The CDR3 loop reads CASSSFTSSYEQYF. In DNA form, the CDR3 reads TGTGCCAGCAGCTCCTTTACGAGCTCCTACGAGCAGTACTTC. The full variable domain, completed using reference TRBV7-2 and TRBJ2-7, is GAGVSQSPSNKVTEKGKDVELRCDPISGHTALYWYRQSLGQGLEFLIYFQGNSAPDKSGLPSDRFSAERTGGSVSTLTIQRTQQEDSAVYLCASSSFTSSYEQYFGPGTRLTVT.

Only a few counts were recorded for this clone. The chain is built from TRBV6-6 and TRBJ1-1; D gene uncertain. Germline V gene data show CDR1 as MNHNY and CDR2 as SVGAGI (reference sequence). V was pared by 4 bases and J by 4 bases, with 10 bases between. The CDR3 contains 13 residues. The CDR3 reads CASSFSEGTEAFF. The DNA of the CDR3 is TGTGCCAGCAGTTTTTCAGAGGGCACTGAAGCTTTCTTT.

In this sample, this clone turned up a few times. The CDR3 nucleotides read TGCGCCAGCAGCCAAGACAGGGTGCACCAAGAGACCCAGTACTTC. This encodes CASSQDRVHQETQYF. The chain combines TRBV4-1 with TRBJ2-5; the D gene is possibly TRBD1 (5 bases). The V end lost 0 bases, the J end lost 0 bases, and 8 bases lay between the germline ends. The germline V gene has CDR1 MGHRA and CDR2 YSYEKL. This CDR3 is built from 15 residues.

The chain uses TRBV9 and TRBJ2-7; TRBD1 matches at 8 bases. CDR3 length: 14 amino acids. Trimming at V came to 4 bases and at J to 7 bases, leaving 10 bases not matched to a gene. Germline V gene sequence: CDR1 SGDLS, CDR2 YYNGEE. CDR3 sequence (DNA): TGTGCCAGCAGCTCTATATCCGGGACAGGAGAGCAGTACTTC. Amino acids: CASSSISGTGEQYF.

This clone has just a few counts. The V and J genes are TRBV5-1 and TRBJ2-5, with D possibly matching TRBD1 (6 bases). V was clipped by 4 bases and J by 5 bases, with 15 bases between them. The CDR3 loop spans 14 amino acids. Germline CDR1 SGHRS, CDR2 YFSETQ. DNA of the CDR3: TGCGCCAGCAGCCTACAGGGCTTGGGGGAGACCCAGTACTTC. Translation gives CASSLQGLGETQYF.

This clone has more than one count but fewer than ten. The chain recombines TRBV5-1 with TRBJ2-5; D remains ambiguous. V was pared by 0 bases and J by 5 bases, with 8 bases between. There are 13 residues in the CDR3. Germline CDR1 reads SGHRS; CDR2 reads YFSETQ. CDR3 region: CASSLGAAETQYF. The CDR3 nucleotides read TGCGCCAGCAGCTTGGGCGCAGCGGAGACCCAGTACTTC.

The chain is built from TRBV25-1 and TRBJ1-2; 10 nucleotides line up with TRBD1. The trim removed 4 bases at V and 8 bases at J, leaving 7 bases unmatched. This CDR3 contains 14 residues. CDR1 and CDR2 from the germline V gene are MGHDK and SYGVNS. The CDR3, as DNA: TGTGCCAGCAGTGGGGACAGGGGATTTGGAGGCTACACCTTC. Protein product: CASSGDRGFGGYTF.

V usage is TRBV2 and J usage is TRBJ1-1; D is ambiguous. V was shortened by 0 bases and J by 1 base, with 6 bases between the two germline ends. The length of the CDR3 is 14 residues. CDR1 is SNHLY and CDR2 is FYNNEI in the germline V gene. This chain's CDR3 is CASSEARQNTEAFF. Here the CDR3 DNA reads TGTGCCAGCAGTGAAGCCAGACAGAACACTGAAGCTTTCTTT.

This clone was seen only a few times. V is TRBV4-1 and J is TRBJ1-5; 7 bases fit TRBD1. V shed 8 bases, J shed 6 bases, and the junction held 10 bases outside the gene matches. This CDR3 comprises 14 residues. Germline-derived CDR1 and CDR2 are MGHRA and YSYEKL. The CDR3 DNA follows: TGCGCCAGCGCCGACAGGGCCCTCGGTCAGCCCCAGCATTTT. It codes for CASADRALGQPQHF.